The rows below give T cell receptor beta chains drawn from one sample of a study of T cell repertoires in cytomegalovirus infection. MiXCR, applied by TCRdb to the reads, yields one record per CDR3 protein. The table lists around 260,000 distinct CDR3 sequences, approximately 10% of them singletons, with over 12% in the top ten. Sequenced material: PBMCs. These TCRs come from a human donor in good health (CMV status not recorded). Some clones in this sample may be carry-over from other donors' samples. CDR3s include the opening cysteine and the closing phenylalanine or tryptophan. The D gene is left open where the match is weak. Rows give clone size only sometimes, using once, few, many, or a class for an expanded clone.

TRBJ1-2,NA,TRBV7-2,many,TGTGCCAGCAGCTTACCCAGGGGTTATGGCTACACCTTC,CASSLPRGYGYTF
TRBJ1-1,TRBD1,TRBV7-2,many,TGTGCCAGCAGCTTAGTTCAGACAGGGATGCGCGGTGAAGCTTTCTTT,CASSLVQTGMRGEAFF
TRBJ1-1,NA,TRBV20-1,many,TGCAGTGCCGAGCCGGGGCCCTATGAAGCTTTCTTT,CSAEPGPYEAFF
TRBJ1-5,TRBD1,TRBV11-2,NA,TGTGCCAGCAGCTCCCGGACAGGGGAGAATCAGCCCCAGCATTTT,CASSSRTGENQPQHF
TRBJ2-1,NA,TRBV12-5,many,TGTGCTAGTGGTTTACAGAGGCCCGTTTTCAATGAGCAGTTCTTC,CASGLQRPVFNEQFF
TRBJ1-2,NA,TRBV7-9,many,TGTGCCAGCAGCCCCTCGGGGGGGGGCGACTATGGCTACACCTTC,CASSPSGGGDYGYTF
TRBJ2-5,NA,TRBV5-1,many,TGCGCCAGCAGCTCCTCCCAGGCCCTCCGGGAGACCCAGTACTTC,CASSSSQALRETQYF
TRBJ2-1,NA,TRBV9,few,TGTGCCAGCAGCGAGAGGGGCTCCTGGGATGAGCAGTTCTTC,CASSERGSWDEQFF
TRBJ2-7,NA,TRBV28,many,TGTGCCAGCAGTTTAGGAGTTCGCGCAGAGTACTTC,CASSLGVRAEYF
TRBJ2-1,NA,TRBV12-3/TRBV12-4,few,TGTGCCAGCAGTTTAAATATCGGCAGGGGCGGGGATGAGCAGTTCTTC,CASSLNIGRGGDEQFF
TRBJ2-3,NA,TRBV4-2,many,TGTGCCAGCAGCCCCGTCGGAGGGGGCGATACGCAGTATTTT,CASSPVGGGDTQYF
TRBJ2-3,TRBD2,TRBV7-2,many,TGTGCCAGCAGCTTCCCCTTGGTAGGGAGGGCAGATACGCAGTATTTT,CASSFPLVGRADTQYF
TRBJ2-1,TRBD2,TRBV7-8,NA,TGTGCCAGCAGCTTAGCGGGGGGGAAAGATGAGCAGTTCTTC,CASSLAGGKDEQFF
TRBJ2-1,TRBD1,TRBV7-2,many,TGTGCCAGCAGCTTAACAGGGGCTATTTTCAATGAGCAGTTCTTC,CASSLTGAIFNEQFF
TRBJ2-2,NA,TRBV7-2,many,TGTGCCAGCAGCTTGGTCGGCGGGGCGAACACCGGGGAGCTGTTTTTT,CASSLVGGANTGELFF
TRBJ2-1,TRBD2,TRBV20-1,NA,TGCAGCGCTCCGGGACTAGTTATTGGTCGCAATGAGCAGTTCTTC,CSAPGLVIGRNEQFF
TRBJ1-5,NA,TRBV6-2/TRBV6-3,many,TGTGCCAGCAGTTACACAGGGCTGGGACAGCCCCAGCATTTT,CASSYTGLGQPQHF
TRBJ2-3,TRBD2,TRBV18,NA,TGTGCCAGCTCACCGACGGGACTAGCGGGAGGAGATACGCAGTATTTT,CASSPTGLAGGDTQYF
TRBJ1-3,TRBD1,TRBV7-2,many,TGTGCCAGCAGCTTATCGACAGGGGCTGGAAACACCATATATTTT,CASSLSTGAGNTIYF
TRBJ2-3,TRBD2,TRBV7-2,many,TGTGCCACCAGGACTAGCGGGAGCTCGGATACGCAGTATTTT,CATRTSGSSDTQYF
TRBJ1-2,NA,TRBV7-4,NA,TGTGCCAGCAGCCGACTGTCGGGGAATGTGGATGGCTACACCTTC,CASSRLSGNVDGYTF
TRBJ2-2,NA,TRBV7-6,many,TGTGCCAGCAGCCCCGGGGCCGCCGGGGAGCTGTTTTTT,CASSPGAAGELFF
TRBJ1-5,NA,TRBV19,many,TGTGCCAGTAGTATGGGCAGCCCAAGGGCCGATCAGCCCCAGCATTTT,CASSMGSPRADQPQHF
TRBJ2-7,NA,TRBV20-1,many,TGCAGTGCTAGGGCTATACTAGGAAATGAATACGAGCAGTACTTC,CSARAILGNEYEQYF
TRBJ2-7,NA,TRBV7-2,many,TGTGCCAGCAGCTTAATGTCCATCAGGGCCAACGAGCAGTACTTC,CASSLMSIRANEQYF
TRBJ2-5,NA,TRBV7-9,few,TGTGCCAGCAGCCCCCCTATAGGGGCGGAGACCCAGTACTTC,CASSPPIGAETQYF
TRBJ2-3,NA,TRBV29-1,few,TGCAGCGTTGAAAAGCGTCATAGCACAGATACGCAGTATTTT,CSVEKRHSTDTQYF
TRBJ1-2,TRBD1,TRBV7-4,many,TGTGCCAGCAGCCGACAGGGAGGCGGCTACACCTTC,CASSRQGGGYTF
TRBJ2-6,NA,TRBV5-4,NA,TGTGCCAGCAGCATTAACGGACAGCTCTCTGGGGCCAACGTCCTGACTTTC,CASSINGQLSGANVLTF
TRBJ2-2,NA,TRBV7-2,many,TGTGCCAGCTCCCGTCGGACCGGGGAGCTGTTTTTT,CASSRRTGELFF
TRBJ1-6,NA,TRBV19,NA,TGTGCCAGTAGTATAGCGTCCTATAATTCACCCCTCCACTTT,CASSIASYNSPLHF